Below are 26 T cell receptor beta chains sequenced from a single sample in a study of cytomegalovirus exposure and HLA in healthy donors. The PCR used 60 Vbeta and 13 Jbeta primers. Sequencing used immunoSEQ multiplex PCR; TCRdb keeps in-frame clones, though not all of them. The data hold fewer than 150,000 clones, with nearly 80% observed a single time. Sequenced material: PBMCs. These receptors all stem from a man aged 25-45 years in good health and CMV-seronegative.

The chain combines TRBV30 with TRBJ1-2; TRBD1 matches 9 bases. The CDR3 totals 13 residues. V shed 7 bases, J shed 4 bases, and the junction held 7 bases outside the gene matches. From germline, CDR1 is GTSNPN and CDR2 SVGIG (reference sequence). The CDR3 nucleotides are TGTGCCTCAAACAGGGGGCGCTTCTATGGCTACACCTTC. Protein: CASNRGRFYGYTF.

This clone was seen a few times. CDR3 region: CASTRDRGSGANVLTF. The CDR3 region has the DNA TGCGCCAGCACCCGGGACAGGGGCTCTGGGGCCAACGTCCTGACTTTC. The chain combines TRBV4-3 with TRBJ2-6; 10 bases line up with TRBD1. The germline V gene encodes CDR1 LGHNA and CDR2 YSLEER. The junction had 3 bases not matched to a gene; V was cut back by 7 bases and J by 0 bases. The CDR3 has 16 amino acids.

This chain links TRBV27 with TRBJ1-2; maybe TRBD1 (5 bases). The CDR3 has 14 amino acids. From germline, CDR1 is MNHEY and CDR2 SMNVEV (reference sequence). V dropped 6 bases and J dropped 6 bases, with 17 bases sitting between them. CDR3 sequence: CASSPWGVRDGYTF. DNA for the CDR3: TGTGCCAGCAGCCCTTGGGGGGTTAGGGATGGCTACACCTTC.

The V and J genes are TRBV10-3 and TRBJ2-7; D gene ambiguous. V was cut by 5 bases and J by 2 bases, with 7 bases left in between. The CDR3 spans 12 residues. CDR1 ENHRY and CDR2 SYGVKD come from the germline V gene. In nucleotides, the CDR3 is TGTGCCATCAGTCTCTCTGCCTACGAGCAGTACTTC. Its translation: CAISLSAYEQYF.

The chain is built from TRBV10-2 and TRBJ2-7; no clear D. This CDR3 region has 11 residues. V lost 9 bases to trimming and J lost 1 base, with 7 bases between them. Germline CDR1 WSHSY, CDR2 SAAADI. Here the CDR3 DNA reads TGCGCCAGTTACCGGTCCTACGAGCAGTACTTC. The encoded protein is CASYRSYEQYF.

This chain joins TRBV19 and TRBJ1-1; no reliable D call. The CDR3 has 12 amino acids. The germline V gene encodes CDR1 LNHDA and CDR2 SQIVND (reference sequence). Deletions cut 9 bases from V and 2 bases from J, with 10 bases between. CDR3 sequence: CASRFSNTEAFF. The CDR3 DNA reads TGTGCCAGCCGGTTCTCAAACACTGAAGCTTTCTTT.

The chain links TRBV10-3 to TRBJ2-1; 9 bases line up with TRBD1. V dropped 7 bases and J dropped 9; count of bases not matched to a gene: 7. The CDR3 extends over 13 amino acids. The germline V gene has CDR1 ENHRY and CDR2 SYGVKD. CDR3 loop: CAITGQGFGEQFF. For the CDR3, the DNA is TGTGCCATCACGGGACAGGGTTTTGGTGAGCAGTTCTTC.

The rearrangement joins TRBV9 to TRBJ1-3, with a tentative D call TRBD1 (5 bases). The CDR3 spans 16 residues. Trimming stripped 0 bases from V and 3 bases from J, with 13 bases between. The V gene's germline CDR1 is SGDLS and CDR2 YYNGEE. The CDR3 sequence is CASSVATGGVGNTIYF. The CDR3 nucleotides read TGTGCCAGCAGCGTAGCTACGGGGGGGGTTGGAAACACCATATATTTT.

The CDR3, as DNA: TGCGCCAGCACGAGGGCGACGGGGGAGCAGTACTTC. It is translated as CASTRATGEQYF. The rearrangement links TRBV5-1 to TRBJ2-7; D possibly corresponds to TRBD2 (5 bases). CDR1 and CDR2 (germline): SGHRS, YFSETQ. This CDR3 has 12 residues. The V and J ends lost 6 bases and 7 bases respectively, with 14 bases between them.

This sequence joins TRBV29-1 and TRBJ2-1, with D perhaps matching TRBD2 (6 bases). Germline V gene lookup returns CDR1 SQVTM and CDR2 ANQGSEA. The ends were cut back, 6 bases at V and 8 bases at J, with 20 bases in the middle. The CDR3 extends over 14 amino acids. The CDR3 coding sequence is TGCAGCGTGACTCCCGGGACTCCAAGGGATGAGCAGTTCTTC. Translated: CSVTPGTPRDEQFF.

The chain joins TRBV30 to TRBJ1-2; TRBD1 aligns across 9 bases. Germline CDR1 reads GTSNPN; CDR2 reads SVGIG (reference sequence). The CDR3 is 14 amino acids. With V trimmed by 3 bases and J by 4 bases, 6 bases remained unmatched. The CDR3 here is CAWSQDRGGYGYTF. CDR3 DNA sequence: TGTGCCTGGAGCCAGGACAGGGGAGGCTATGGCTACACCTTC.

The chain links TRBV19 to TRBJ1-2, with D unresolved. This CDR3 contains 12 residues. The germline V gene encodes CDR1 LNHDA and CDR2 SQIVND (reference sequence). With 7 bases removed from V and 2 bases from J, the gap between germline ends came to 8 bases. For the CDR3, the DNA is TGTGCCAGTAAAGGAGAGAACTATGGCTACACCTTC. Protein sequence: CASKGENYGYTF.

The CDR3 nucleotides are TGTGCCAGTAGTATAAGGGGAACGAACACCGGGGAGCTGTTTTTT. Protein product: CASSIRGTNTGELFF. This chain connects TRBV19 to TRBJ2-2, with a tentative D call TRBD1 (5 bases). The CDR3 loop spans 15 amino acids. Germline V lookup: CDR1 LNHDA, CDR2 SQIVND (reference sequence). Trimming shortened V by 2 bases and J by 0 bases, and 7 bases separated the two germline ends.

The rearrangement joins TRBV2 to TRBJ2-7, with D perhaps matching TRBD2 (6 bases). Per the germline V gene, CDR1 is SNHLY and CDR2 is FYNNEI. The V gene lost 4 bases and the J gene lost 6 bases, with 16 bases spanning the gap. This CDR3 comprises 14 residues. CDR3 coding DNA: TGTGCCAGCAGTGGGGGGGTGGCTTCGGGCGAGCAGTACTTC. Translated: CASSGGVASGEQYF.

The genes are TRBV30 and TRBJ1-3; 7 positions match TRBD1. This CDR3 has 14 amino acids. V trimming: 2 bases; J trimming: 4 bases; junction bases outside the gene matches: 5. The germline CDR1 and CDR2 sequences are GTSNPN and SVGIG (reference sequence). CDR3 in DNA: TGTGCCTGGAGTCTCAGGGGGTACGGAAACACCATATATTTT. Translating gives CAWSLRGYGNTIYF.

The chain links TRBV6-6 to TRBJ1-1; D perhaps matches TRBD1 (5 bases). The CDR3 contains 15 residues. Trimming removed 4 bases at V and 4 bases at J, with 16 bases between. Germline V gives CDR1 MNHNY, CDR2 SVGAGI (reference sequence). The CDR3 sequence is CASSLLEEGRTEAFF. The CDR3 DNA follows: TGTGCCAGCAGTTTACTCGAGGAGGGGCGCACTGAAGCTTTCTTT.

The rearrangement uses TRBV4-3 and TRBJ1-6; D might be TRBD1 (5 bases). Looked up from germline, CDR1 is LGHNA and CDR2 is YSLEER. CDR3 length: 12 amino acids. V lost 0 bases to trimming and J lost 15 bases, with 9 bases between them. The CDR3 region has the DNA TGCGCCAGCAGCCAAGATTCGGGGGACCTCCACTTT. The encoded protein is CASSQDSGDLHF.

The J gene is TRBJ1-5, the V gene TRBV4-3, with D tentatively TRBD1 (5 bases). V shed 1 base and J shed 0 bases, with 19 bases lying between them. The CDR3 is 19 residues long. The germline V gene has CDR1 LGHNA and CDR2 YSLEER. The CDR3 protein is CASSQALGRVLYSNQPQHF. As DNA, the CDR3 is TGCGCCAGCAGCCAAGCACTCGGCAGGGTCCTATATAGCAATCAGCCCCAGCATTTT.

The chain couples TRBV9 to TRBJ2-2; D is perhaps TRBD2 (6 bases). V was trimmed by 2 bases and J by 0 bases, leaving 8 bases between them. From germline, CDR1 is SGDLS and CDR2 YYNGEE. The CDR3 is made up of 15 amino acids. The CDR3 DNA follows: TGTGCCAGCAGCGTTAGCGGCTCGAACACCGGGGAGCTGTTTTTT. This translates into CASSVSGSNTGELFF. The full variable domain, completed using reference TRBV9 and TRBJ2-2, is DSGVTQTPKHLITATGQRVTLRCSPRSGDLSVYWYQQSLDQGLQFLIQYYNGEERAKGNILERFSAQQFPDLHSELNLSSLELGDSALYFCASSVSGSNTGELFFGEGSRLTVL.

The chain joins TRBV19 to TRBJ2-2; TRBD1 aligns across 11 bases. The junction had 11 bases not matched to a gene; V was cut back by 7 bases and J by 4 bases. The CDR3 covers 17 residues. Germline V CDR1 and CDR2: LNHDA, SQIVND (reference sequence). The DNA of the CDR3 is TGTGCCAGTACCAAAATAAGGGGGACAGGGGGCACCGGGGAGCTGTTTTTT. The encoded protein is CASTKIRGTGGTGELFF. Supplemented by reference TRBV19 and TRBJ2-2, the full variable domain reads DGGITQSPKYLFRKEGQNVTLSCEQNLNHDAMYWYRQDPGQGLRLIYYSQIVNDFQKGDIAEGYSVSREKKESFPLTVTSAQKNPTAFYLCASTKIRGTGGTGELFFGEGSRLTVL.

The genes are TRBV15 and TRBJ2-3; 11 bases map to TRBD2. The CDR3 runs 16 residues. The junction had 8 bases not matched to a gene; V was cut back by 3 bases and J by 6 bases. Germline CDR1 reads LNHNV; CDR2 reads YYDKDF (reference sequence). Here the CDR3 DNA reads TGTGCCACCAGCAGGGGTAGCGGGAGGGCCGAGGATACGCAGTATTTT. Amino acids: CATSRGSGRAEDTQYF.

The chain has TRBV29-1 and TRBJ2-1; 10 nucleotides line up with TRBD2. The CDR3 extends over 15 amino acids. Losses at the gene ends were 0 bases for V and 6 bases for J; bases not matched to a gene: 5. CDR1 SQVTM and CDR2 ANQGSEA come from the germline V gene. The CDR3 here is CSVEDDLAGVNEQFF. CDR3 coding DNA: TGCAGCGTTGAAGATGACCTAGCGGGAGTCAATGAGCAGTTCTTC.

This clone showed up just a few times. The gene calls are TRBV27 and TRBJ2-3; no clear D gene. Trimming cost V 5 bases and J 6 bases, with 12 bases left between them. Germline CDR1 and CDR2: MNHEY and SMNVEV (reference sequence). The CDR3 has 13 residues. CDR3 coding DNA: TGTGCCAGCAGTCCCTATGGGCTGGATACGCAGTATTTT. It yields the protein CASSPYGLDTQYF.

On this clone itself: Its ends do not fully match the called genes, so a read error is possible. This chain joins TRBV7-9 and TRBJ1-1, with TRBD1 identical over 8 bases. Germline loops: CDR1 SEHNR, CDR2 FQNEAQ (reference sequence). CDR3 size: 12 residues. Here the CDR3 reads CSSSIDRGEAFF. The CDR3 DNA sequence: TGTTCCAGCAGCATTGACAGGGGAGAAGCTTTCTTT.

The rearrangement uses TRBV27 and TRBJ1-5; no reliable D call. Trimming took 5 bases from V and 4 from J, leaving 12 bases between them. Looked up from germline, CDR1 is MNHEY and CDR2 is SMNVEV (reference sequence). The CDR3 contains 14 residues. The CDR3 DNA follows: TGTGCCAGCAGTGAAACGGAACAGAATCAGCCCCAGCATTTT. Translation gives CASSETEQNQPQHF.

V is TRBV27 and J is TRBJ2-3; D remains ambiguous. Between the trimmed V and J ends, which lost 7 bases and 0 bases, there was a span of 17 bases. CDR1 is MNHEY, CDR2 SMNVEV, per germline (reference sequence). CDR3 length equals 16 residues. The CDR3 DNA sequence: TGTGCCAGCAATTCGGTCCGACTGGCAAGCACAGATACGCAGTATTTT. Its protein is CASNSVRLASTDTQYF.